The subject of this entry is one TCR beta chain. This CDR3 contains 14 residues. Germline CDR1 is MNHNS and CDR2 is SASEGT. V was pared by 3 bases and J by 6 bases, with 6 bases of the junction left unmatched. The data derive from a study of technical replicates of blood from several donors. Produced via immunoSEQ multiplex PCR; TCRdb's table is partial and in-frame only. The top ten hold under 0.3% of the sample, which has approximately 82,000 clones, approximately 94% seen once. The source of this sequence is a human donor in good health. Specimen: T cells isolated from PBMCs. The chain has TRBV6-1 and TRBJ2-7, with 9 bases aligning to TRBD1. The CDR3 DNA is TGTGCCAGCAGTGACCGGGACAGGGCGGGCGAGCAGTACTTC. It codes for CASSDRDRAGEQYF.